The count of the clone carrying this TCR beta chain is one. One end of the junction varies from germline; a read error may be responsible. This record comes from a study of T cells in pancreatic ductal adenocarcinoma. Clones were sequenced by immunoSEQ multiplex PCR, and TCRdb holds only the in-frame ones, with some missing. The data contain around 31,000 clones, around nine tenths of them singletons. CDR3 length equals 13 residues. Germline V gene sequence: CDR1 SGHTA, CDR2 FQGNSA. Surgery without prior neoadjuvant therapy was the treatment of the selected pancreatic ductal adenocarcinoma patients. The clonotype originates from a human donor with pancreatic ductal adenocarcinoma. The chain recombines TRBV7-2 with TRBJ1-5, with a tentative D call TRBD1 (6 bases). The sample taken for sequencing was PBMCs. The CDR3 loop reads CASSPQGNQPQHF. CDR3 DNA: TGTGCCAGCAGCCCACAGGGCAACCAGCCCCAGCATTTT.